This T cell receptor beta chain was documented in a study of T cell responses to AZD1222 COVID-19 vaccine. Study observations and caveats: Variant regions that are unmutated are reportedly the target of nearly half of spike-specific TCRs. The sample set comprised mostly white British donors with more females, and clonal diversity was possibly underestimated.

The CDR3 has 15 amino acids. J lost 5 bases, V lost 2 bases, and 9 bases had no gene match. CDR1 and CDR2 from the germline V gene are MDHEN and SYDVKM. Only in-frame clones appear in the TCRdb table, and some are missing; sequencing was by immunoSEQ multiplex PCR. The sample holds about 150,000 clones, 92% seen once. Note on this clone: No antigen is known for it.

The sample in question was peripheral blood, obtained 28 days after the second AZD1222 dose. The chain joins TRBV28 to TRBJ2-7, with 7 positions matching TRBD2. This sequence originates from an adult who received the AZD1222 COVID-19 vaccine. The CDR3 is CASSLLTTSRHEQYF. As DNA, the CDR3 is TGTGCCAGCAGTTTACTTACGACTAGCCGACACGAGCAGTACTTC. Full variable domain (outside the CDR3, taken from reference TRBV28 and TRBJ2-7): DVKVTQSSRYLVKRTGEKVFLECVQDMDHENMFWYRQDPGLGLRLIYFSYDVKMKEKGDIPEGYSVSREKKERFSLILESASTNQTSMYLCASSLLTTSRHEQYFGPGTRLTVT.